What follows are 9 T cell receptor beta chains derived from one specimen sequenced in a study of T cell responses to AZD1222 COVID-19 vaccine. Only in-frame clones appear in the TCRdb table, and some are missing; sequencing was by immunoSEQ multiplex PCR. The table shows fewer than 150,000 clones, with roughly nine tenths occurring only once. The sample here was peripheral blood, taken 28 days after the second AZD1222 dose. The receptors derive from an adult who received the AZD1222 COVID-19 vaccine.

The chain carries TRBV5-1 and TRBJ2-5; 14 bases are shared with TRBD2. Losses at the gene ends were 4 bases for V and 3 bases for J; bases not matched to a gene: 8. Looked up from germline, CDR1 is SGHRS and CDR2 is YFSETQ. The CDR3 totals 17 residues. CDR3 bases: TGCGCCAGCAGCGTAGGACTAGCGGGAGGAAAGGAAGAGACCCAGTACTTC. Its translation is CASSVGLAGGKEETQYF.

DNA for the CDR3: TGTGCCAGCAGCCTGGGGGGCATCCGGCAAGAGACCCAGTACTTC. It yields the protein CASSLGGIRQETQYF. The chain has TRBV5-5 and TRBJ2-5; D assignment may be TRBD1 or TRBD2 (6 bases each). The ends were cut back, 4 bases at V and 2 bases at J, with 15 bases in the middle. From germline, CDR1 is SGHKS and CDR2 YYEKEE (reference sequence). The CDR3 loop spans 15 amino acids.

The chain recombines TRBV30 with TRBJ1-2; 10 nucleotides agree with TRBD1. Looked up from germline, CDR1 is GTSNPN and CDR2 is SVGIG (reference sequence). Unmatched junction bases numbered 8, after V lost 6 bases and J lost 4 bases. This CDR3 is built from 14 residues. Written as DNA, the CDR3 is TGTGCCTGCCGAGGACAGGGGGGACCCTATGGCTACACCTTC. Amino acid sequence: CACRGQGGPYGYTF.

The chain combines TRBV27 with TRBJ2-1; TRBD2 matches at 8 bases. Per germline, CDR1 MNHEY and CDR2 SMNVEV (reference sequence). This CDR3 contains 15 residues. V lost 5 bases to trimming and J lost 9 bases; unmatched junction nucleotides: 12. The CDR3: CASSTRRGERAEQFF. As DNA, the CDR3 is TGTGCCAGCAGTACCCGGCGGGGGGAGAGGGCTGAGCAGTTCTTC.

To note about this clone: Other DNA sequences of this sample code for an identical CDR3. The V gene is TRBV9, the J gene TRBJ1-2; D is perhaps TRBD1 (5 bases). The CDR3 is 14 residues long. CDR1 and CDR2 (germline): SGDLS, YYNGEE. V shed 0 bases and J shed 1 base, with 7 bases lying between them. CDR3 amino acids: CASSVGQGNYGYTF. In nucleotides, the CDR3 is TGTGCCAGCAGCGTAGGGCAGGGTAACTATGGCTACACCTTC.

This chain links TRBV5-5 with TRBJ1-1; D call uncertain. The CDR3 runs to 15 residues. Trimming removed 5 bases from V and 0 bases from J, with 14 bases in between. The germline gives CDR1 SGHKS, CDR2 YYEKEE (reference sequence). CDR3 nucleotide sequence: TGTGCCAGCAGTAAAACGTCGGGCATGAACACTGAAGCTTTCTTT. It encodes CASSKTSGMNTEAFF.

V is TRBV7-2 and J is TRBJ1-1; D perhaps matches TRBD1 (6 bases). Trimming pared 11 bases from V and 0 bases from J, leaving 22 bases between. The CDR3 sequence is 16 residues long. In germline, CDR1 is SGHTA, CDR2 FQGNSA. CDR3 sequence (DNA): TGTGCCTCTAAAAGCAGGACAGAGAATTTGAACACTGAAGCTTTCTTT. Protein product: CASKSRTENLNTEAFF.

J is TRBJ2-4 and V is TRBV7-8, with 11 bases that match TRBD2. The germline V gene has CDR1 SGHVS and CDR2 FQNEAQ. With 5 bases clipped from V and 4 bases from J, the junction kept 7 bases outside the gene matches. The CDR3 loop spans 16 amino acids. As DNA, the CDR3 is TGTGCCAGCAGCCCAAGACTAGCGGGGAATAAAAACATTCAGTACTTC. This sequence encodes CASSPRLAGNKNIQYF.

The rearrangement links TRBV5-1 to TRBJ1-4, with TRBD1 as a possible D gene (5 bases). Germline loops: CDR1 SGHRS, CDR2 YFSETQ. CDR3 length: 15 amino acids. V was clipped by 0 bases and J by 8 bases, with 14 bases between them. CDR3 residues: CASSLGGLGSEKLFF. The DNA for the CDR3 is TGCGCCAGCAGCTTGGGGGGCCTCGGGTCGGAAAAACTGTTTTTT.